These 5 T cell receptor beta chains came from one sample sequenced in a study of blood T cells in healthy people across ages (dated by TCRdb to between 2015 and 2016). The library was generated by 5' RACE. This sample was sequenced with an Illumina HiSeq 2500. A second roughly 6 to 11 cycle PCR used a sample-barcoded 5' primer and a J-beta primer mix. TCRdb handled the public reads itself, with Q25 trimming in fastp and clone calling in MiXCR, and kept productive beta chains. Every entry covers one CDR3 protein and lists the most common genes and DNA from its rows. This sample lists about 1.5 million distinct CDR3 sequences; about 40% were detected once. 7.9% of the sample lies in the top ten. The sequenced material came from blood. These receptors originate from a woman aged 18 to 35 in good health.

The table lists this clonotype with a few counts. The CDR3 nucleotides read TGTGCCAGCGGGTCCAAAATTGAGCAGTTCTTC. As protein: CASGSKIEQFF. The chain couples TRBV2 to TRBJ2-1; D ambiguous. Deletions cut 8 bases from V and 9 bases from J, with 11 bases between. CDR3 length equals 11 residues. CDR1 and CDR2 from the germline V gene are SNHLY and FYNNEI.

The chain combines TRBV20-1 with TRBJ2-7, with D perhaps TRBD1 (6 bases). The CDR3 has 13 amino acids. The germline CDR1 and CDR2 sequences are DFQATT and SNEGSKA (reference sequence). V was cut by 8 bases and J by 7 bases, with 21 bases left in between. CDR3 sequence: CSSQGNSYNEQYF. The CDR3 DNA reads TGCAGTTCACAGGGTAACTCCTACAATGAGCAGTACTTC.

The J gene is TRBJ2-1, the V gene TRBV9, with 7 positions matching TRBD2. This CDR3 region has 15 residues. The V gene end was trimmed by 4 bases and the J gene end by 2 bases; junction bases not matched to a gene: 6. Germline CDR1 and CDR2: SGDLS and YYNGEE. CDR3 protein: CASSLQAGAYNEQFF. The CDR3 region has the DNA TGTGCCAGCAGCCTCCAGGCGGGGGCCTACAATGAGCAGTTCTTC. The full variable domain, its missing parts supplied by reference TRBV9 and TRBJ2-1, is DSGVTQTPKHLITATGQRVTLRCSPRSGDLSVYWYQQSLDQGLQFLIQYYNGEERAKGNILERFSAQQFPDLHSELNLSSLELGDSALYFCASSLQAGAYNEQFFGPGTRLTVL.

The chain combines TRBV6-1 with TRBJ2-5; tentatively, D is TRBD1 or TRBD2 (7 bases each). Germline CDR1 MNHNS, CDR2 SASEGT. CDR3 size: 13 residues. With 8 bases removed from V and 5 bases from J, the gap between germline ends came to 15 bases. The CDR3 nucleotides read TGTGCCAGCCCAGGGGGGGCGCATGAGACCCAGTACTTC. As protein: CASPGGAHETQYF.

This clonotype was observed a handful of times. DNA for the CDR3: TGCAGTGCTAGAGCGCGCCAGGGCTCCTACGAGCAGTACTTC. It codes for CSARARQGSYEQYF. The V and J genes are TRBV20-1 and TRBJ2-7, with TRBD1 as a possible D gene (5 bases). Germline V CDR1 and CDR2: DFQATT, SNEGSKA (reference sequence). V shed 1 base and J shed 0 bases, with 10 bases lying between them. This CDR3 has 14 residues.